The 29 T cell receptor beta chains in this list originate from one sample, sequenced in a study of T-cell memory formation after mild COVID-19. TCRdb analysed the 5' RACE reads with MiXCR anew, one entry per CDR3 protein. The sample has some 270,000 distinct CDR3 sequences; 15% to 19% are singletons. What was sequenced was PBMCs or a T cell subset sorted from them (not recorded which). Every receptor here comes from an adult woman who had mild COVID-19 (a few samples of this study predate the infection). Cell type and time point are not known.

This clonotype was seen more than once but under ten times. The V gene is TRBV7-2, the J gene TRBJ2-5, with D uncertain. Trimming removed 5 bases from V and 4 bases from J, with 5 bases in between. The CDR3 has 11 amino acids. Per germline, CDR1 SGHTA and CDR2 FQGNSA. CDR3 sequence: CASSGRETQYF. DNA of the CDR3: TGTGCCAGCAGCGGGCGAGAGACCCAGTACTTC.

The chain employs TRBV12-3 or TRBV12-4 and TRBJ1-3; no firm D call. The CDR3 covers 12 residues. Trimming removed 4 bases from V and 8 bases from J, with 9 bases in between. This chain's CDR3 is CASSWFGDTIYF. The CDR3, as DNA: TGTGCCAGCAGTTGGTTTGGGGACACCATATATTTT.

The chain is built from TRBV2 and TRBJ2-7; D gene uncertain. Trimming took off 9 bases at V and 5 bases at J, with 20 bases between the two ends. This CDR3 is 14 amino acids long. Germline CDR1 and CDR2: SNHLY and FYNNEI. In DNA, the CDR3 is TGTGCCAGTCGTACTTATGGGGTCCAAAACGAGCAGTACTTC. This gives the protein CASRTYGVQNEQYF.

V and J are TRBV20-1 and TRBJ1-6; tentatively, D is TRBD1 (5 bases). The V gene's germline CDR1 is DFQATT and CDR2 SNEGSKA (reference sequence). Trimming removed 0 bases from V and 7 bases from J, with 19 bases in between. The length of the CDR3 is 17 residues. The DNA of the CDR3 is TGCAGTGCTAGAGATGGATATTTGGGCAGGGCAAATTCACCCCTCCACTTT. This encodes CSARDGYLGRANSPLHF.

This clonotype showed up just a few times. V usage is TRBV5-8 and J usage is TRBJ2-3; a possible D gene is TRBD2 (6 bases). V was clipped by 9 bases and J by 3 bases, with 8 bases between them. Germline CDR1 reads SGHTS; CDR2 reads YDEGEE. The CDR3 totals 11 residues. The CDR3 DNA reads as TGTGCCACCCGGGGGACAGATACGCAGTATTTT. It is translated as CATRGTDTQYF.

The rearrangement joins TRBV12-3 or TRBV12-4 to TRBJ1-5, with D possibly matching TRBD1 (6 bases). The CDR3 runs to 15 residues. Trimming took off 4 bases at V and 5 bases at J, with 15 bases between the two ends. The CDR3 coding sequence is TGTGCCAGCAGTTCCACAGGGAGGAACGATCAGCCCCAGCATTTT. Translated, it gives CASSSTGRNDQPQHF.

In this sample, this clonotype turned up a few times. V and J are TRBV6-2 or TRBV6-3 and TRBJ2-3, with a tentative D call TRBD1 (6 bases). V was trimmed by 4 bases and J by 1 base, leaving 18 bases between them. Germline V gives CDR1 MNHEY, CDR2 SVGEGT. The CDR3 totals 17 residues. This CDR3 is CASSFDQTGSGTDTQYF. The CDR3 DNA follows: TGTGCCAGCAGTTTTGACCAAACAGGGTCTGGCACAGATACGCAGTATTTT.

This clonotype showed up just a few times. In DNA form, the CDR3 reads TGTGCCACCAGCAAGGGGGCGGCGTATAGCAATCAGCCCCAGCATTTT. Residues: CATSKGAAYSNQPQHF. The V and J genes are TRBV15 and TRBJ1-5, with 7 bases lining up with TRBD1. The CDR3 is 16 residues long. CDR1 and CDR2 (germline): LNHNV, YYDKDF (reference sequence). Germline trimming cut 4 bases from V and 0 bases from J; bases unmatched to any gene: 6.

This clonotype has more than one count but fewer than ten. The rearrangement links TRBV7-3 to TRBJ2-2, with TRBD1 identical over 8 bases. Per the germline V gene, CDR1 is SGHTA and CDR2 is FQGTGA. The ends lost 5 bases at V and 4 bases at J; junction bases unmatched: 6. CDR3 size: 15 residues. The CDR3 loop reads CASSPPTGGTGELFF. The CDR3 DNA reads TGTGCCAGCAGCCCGCCCACAGGGGGCACCGGGGAGCTGTTTTTT.

J is TRBJ2-5 and V is TRBV12-3 or TRBV12-4; unclear D gene. Trimming stripped 6 bases from V and 5 bases from J, with 7 bases between. This CDR3 has 11 amino acids. The DNA for the CDR3 is TGTGCCAGCAGATTTCGGGAGACCCAGTACTTC. Translation gives CASRFRETQYF.

This chain uses TRBV27 with TRBJ2-1; TRBD1 matches at 8 bases. With V trimmed by 6 bases and J by 14 bases, 6 bases remained unmatched. CDR1 and CDR2 from the germline V gene are MNHEY and SMNVEV (reference sequence). The CDR3 has 11 residues. The CDR3 coding sequence is TGTGCCAGCAGAATTGACAGGGGAGAGTTCTTC. This encodes CASRIDRGEFF.

The chain recombines TRBV5-1 with TRBJ2-3; no definite D call. V lost 0 bases, J lost 4 bases, and 21 bases lay in between. The CDR3 has 18 residues. Looked up from germline, CDR1 is SGHRS and CDR2 is YFSETQ. CDR3 sequence: CASSLGLLPTLGADTQYF. CDR3 bases: TGCGCCAGCAGCTTGGGCCTACTGCCGACACTCGGCGCAGATACGCAGTATTTT.

The chain uses TRBV7-2 and TRBJ1-6, with D maybe TRBD1 (5 bases). CDR3 length: 16 amino acids. Germline V gene sequence: CDR1 SGHTA, CDR2 FQGNSA. V was pared by 1 base and J by 11 bases, with 18 bases between. CDR3 in DNA: TGTGCCAGCAGCTTAGGGAGTTTGGGGCCGCAAACACCCCTCCACTTT. This translates into CASSLGSLGPQTPLHF.

The chain joins TRBV5-1 to TRBJ1-2; 7 bases are a match to TRBD1. The CDR3 is made up of 16 amino acids. The V gene's germline CDR1 is SGHRS and CDR2 YFSETQ. V lost 4 bases and J lost 4; bases outside the gene matches: 13. This chain's CDR3 is CASSLFATGEAYGYTF. The CDR3 DNA follows: TGCGCCAGCAGCCTATTCGCTACAGGGGAGGCCTATGGCTACACCTTC.

The rearrangement links TRBV5-1 to TRBJ2-1, with D possibly being TRBD2 (6 bases). The CDR3 length is 14 residues. V was trimmed by 0 bases and J by 8 bases, leaving 12 bases between them. Germline CDR1 is SGHRS and CDR2 is YFSETQ. Here the CDR3 reads CASSLGWGDHEQFF. CDR3 bases: TGCGCCAGCAGCTTGGGTTGGGGGGACCATGAGCAGTTCTTC.

In its sample, this clonotype ranks as medium-sized. This chain joins TRBV20-1 and TRBJ2-7, with TRBD1 identical over 7 bases. V lost 3 bases and J lost 4; bases outside the gene matches: 12. From germline, CDR1 is DFQATT and CDR2 SNEGSKA (reference sequence). The CDR3 length is 15 residues. The CDR3 nucleotides read TGCAGTGCTAGGGACCACAGGGGTCCGGGGTACGAGCAGTACTTC. Its translation is CSARDHRGPGYEQYF.

This clonotype was seen ten or more times. V gene TRBV12-1 combines with J gene TRBJ1-5; the listed D gene, TRBD1, was not tested against the DNA. TRBV12-1 is a listed pseudogene. This CDR3 region has 14 residues. In DNA, the CDR3 is TGTGCCAGCAGGAGGACAGGGGGAGGTCAGCCCCAGCATTTT. Protein: CASRRTGGGQPQHF.

The rearrangement uses TRBV24-1 and TRBJ2-1; a possible D gene is TRBD2 (5 bases). CDR1 KGHDR and CDR2 SFDVKD come from the germline V gene. V lost 0 bases to trimming and J lost 6 bases, with 17 bases between them. This CDR3 contains 17 residues. The CDR3 sequence is CATSDLLAGDGGNEQFF. CDR3 nucleotides: TGTGCCACCAGTGATTTGCTGGCCGGGGATGGCGGCAATGAGCAGTTCTTC.

This clonotype occurred once. J is TRBJ2-1 and V is TRBV6-5, with D possibly matching TRBD1 (5 bases). Trimming removed 0 bases from V and 5 bases from J, with 14 bases in between. The germline V gene has CDR1 MNHEY and CDR2 SVGAGI. The CDR3 consists of 16 residues. DNA for the CDR3: TGTGCCAGCAGTTACTCGTGGCAGGGAAGGAACAATGAGCAGTTCTTC. It specifies CASSYSWQGRNNEQFF.

The chain carries TRBV13 and TRBJ2-3; D remains unclear. CDR1 and CDR2 from the germline V gene are PRHDT and FYEKMQ (reference sequence). The CDR3 covers 16 residues. Between the trimmed V and J ends, which lost 3 bases and 0 bases, there was a span of 13 bases. The CDR3 loop reads CASSFSLKSSTDTQYF. As DNA, the CDR3 is TGTGCCAGCAGCTTCAGCCTCAAGAGTAGCACAGATACGCAGTATTTT.

This clonotype was counted a few times. This sequence joins TRBV12-3 or TRBV12-4 and TRBJ2-7; D gene uncertain. V shed 6 bases and J shed 1 base, with 10 bases lying between them. The CDR3 spans 13 residues. Here the CDR3 DNA reads TGTGCCAGCAGCCCGACTCAATCCTACGAGCAGTACTTC. It is translated as CASSPTQSYEQYF.

The chain combines TRBV10-3 with TRBJ1-2; D gene unclear. The germline CDR1 and CDR2 sequences are ENHRY and SYGVKD. This CDR3 is 15 amino acids long. V lost 10 bases and J lost 10, with 28 bases in between. In nucleotides, the CDR3 is TGTGCCACCGCTCCCGCCGATTCGGCCCTGAAGGACTACACCTTC. Its translation is CATAPADSALKDYTF.

This clonotype has only a few counts. This sequence joins TRBV19 and TRBJ2-3; TRBD2 is a possible D gene (5 bases). Germline-derived CDR1 and CDR2 are LNHDA and SQIVND (reference sequence). This CDR3 spans 12 amino acids. The V gene lost 7 bases and the J gene lost 9 bases, with 14 bases spanning the gap. CDR3 coding DNA: TGTGCCAGTAATCTTCCGGGGTCGACGCAGTATTTT. The encoded protein is CASNLPGSTQYF.

Many counts were recorded for this clonotype. The chain carries TRBV4-3 and TRBJ1-6; D might be TRBD1 (5 bases). The length of the CDR3 is 15 residues. Germline values: CDR1 LGHNA, CDR2 YSLEER. V dropped 0 bases and J dropped 7 bases, with 10 bases sitting between them. The CDR3 region is CASSQEAGNNSPLHF. The CDR3 bases are TGCGCCAGCAGCCAAGAGGCAGGGAACAATTCACCCCTCCACTTT.

This clonotype was recorded a few times. The chain employs TRBV20-1 and TRBJ1-2; D may be TRBD1 (6 bases). CDR3 length: 13 residues. The germline CDR1 and CDR2 sequences are DFQATT and SNEGSKA (reference sequence). V lost 3 bases and J 0 bases, leaving 8 bases between the germline ends. The CDR3 bases are TGCAGTGCTAGCCAGGGGCCTAACTATGGCTACACCTTC. This codes for CSASQGPNYGYTF.

This clonotype was detected only a few times. V is TRBV5-6 and J is TRBJ2-3; 7 bases line up with TRBD2. V shed 5 bases and J 3 bases; nucleotides not matched to a gene: 3. Germline values: CDR1 SGHDT, CDR2 YYEEEE. This CDR3 contains 13 residues. This CDR3 is CASRAGVTDTQYF. Here the CDR3 DNA reads TGTGCCAGCAGGGCGGGGGTAACAGATACGCAGTATTTT.

This clonotype was seen more than once but under ten times. The genes are TRBV24-1 and TRBJ2-1, with a possible D match to TRBD2 (5 bases). The CDR3 length is 15 residues. V was cut by 0 bases and J by 7 bases, with 12 bases left in between. CDR1 and CDR2 from the germline V gene are KGHDR and SFDVKD. CDR3 sequence: CATSDLVSALNEQFF. In nucleotides, the CDR3 is TGTGCCACCAGTGATTTGGTTAGCGCCCTAAATGAGCAGTTCTTC.

The chain links TRBV5-6 to TRBJ1-2; tentative D call: TRBD1 (5 bases). Germline CDR1 is SGHDT and CDR2 is YYEEEE. The V end was cut by 5 bases, the J end by 4 bases, with 18 bases between. There are 15 residues in the CDR3. CDR3 residues: CASRQRGSSVYGYTF. The DNA for the CDR3 is TGTGCCAGCAGGCAACGGGGGTCGTCGGTCTATGGCTACACCTTC.

This clonotype was seen repeatedly, ten times or more. This chain joins TRBV7-2 and TRBJ2-3; no firm D call. CDR1 and CDR2 (germline): SGHTA, FQGNSA. CDR3 length: 14 amino acids. The V gene lost 5 bases and the J gene lost 6 bases, with 15 bases spanning the gap. CDR3 nucleotides: TGTGCCAGCAGCCCATTTCCGCCCCCGGATACGCAGTATTTT. Translation gives CASSPFPPPDTQYF.